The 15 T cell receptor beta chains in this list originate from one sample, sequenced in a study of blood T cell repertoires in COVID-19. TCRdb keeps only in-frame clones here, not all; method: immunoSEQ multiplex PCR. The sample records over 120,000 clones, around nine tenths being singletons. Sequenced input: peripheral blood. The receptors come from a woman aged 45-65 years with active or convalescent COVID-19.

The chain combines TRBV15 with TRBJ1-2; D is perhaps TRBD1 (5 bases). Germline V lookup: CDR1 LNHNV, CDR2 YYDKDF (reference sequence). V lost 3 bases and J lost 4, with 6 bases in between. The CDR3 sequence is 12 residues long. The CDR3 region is CATSRDIYGYTF. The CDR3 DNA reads TGTGCCACCAGCAGGGACATCTATGGCTACACCTTC.

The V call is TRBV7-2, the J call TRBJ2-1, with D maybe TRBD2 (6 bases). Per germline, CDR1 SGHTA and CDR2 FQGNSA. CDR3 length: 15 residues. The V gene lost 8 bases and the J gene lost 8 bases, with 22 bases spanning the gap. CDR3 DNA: TGTGCCAGCCTGGCTTTAGGCGGGATGAGGGATGAGCAGTTCTTC. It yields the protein CASLALGGMRDEQFF.

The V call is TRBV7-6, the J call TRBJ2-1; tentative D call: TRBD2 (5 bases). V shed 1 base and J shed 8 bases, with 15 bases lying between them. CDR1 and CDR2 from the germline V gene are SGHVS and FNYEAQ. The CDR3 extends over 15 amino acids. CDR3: CASSLELKGSDEQFF. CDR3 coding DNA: TGTGCCAGCAGCTTAGAGTTGAAAGGGAGCGATGAGCAGTTCTTC.

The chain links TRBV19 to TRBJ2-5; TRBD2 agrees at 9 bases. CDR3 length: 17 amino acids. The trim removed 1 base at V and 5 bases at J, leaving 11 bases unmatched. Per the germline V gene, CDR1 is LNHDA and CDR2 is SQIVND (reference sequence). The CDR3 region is CASSIGLAGPGGETQYF. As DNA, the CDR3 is TGTGCCAGTAGTATAGGCCTAGCGGGGCCCGGGGGGGAGACCCAGTACTTC.

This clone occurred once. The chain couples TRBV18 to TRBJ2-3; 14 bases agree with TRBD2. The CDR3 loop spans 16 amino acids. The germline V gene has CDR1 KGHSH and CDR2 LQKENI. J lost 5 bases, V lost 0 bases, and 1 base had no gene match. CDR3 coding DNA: TGTGCCAGCTCACCACCCGGACTAGCGGGGGGAGATACGCAGTATTTT. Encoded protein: CASSPPGLAGGDTQYF.

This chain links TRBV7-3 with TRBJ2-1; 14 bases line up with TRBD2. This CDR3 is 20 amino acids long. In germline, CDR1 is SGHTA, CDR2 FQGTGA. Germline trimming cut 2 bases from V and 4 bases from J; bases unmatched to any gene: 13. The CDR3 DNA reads TGTGCCAGCAGCTTAGTCGGGATCGGGACTAGCGGGGGAGCATACAATGAGCAGTTCTTC. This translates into CASSLVGIGTSGGAYNEQFF.

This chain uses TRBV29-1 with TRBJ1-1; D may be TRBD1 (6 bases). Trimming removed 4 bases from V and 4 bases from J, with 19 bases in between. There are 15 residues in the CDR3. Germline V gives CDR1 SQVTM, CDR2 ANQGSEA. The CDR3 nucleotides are TGCAGCGTTGCTGTATCGGCAGGGGACCCCACTGAAGCTTTCTTT. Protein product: CSVAVSAGDPTEAFF.

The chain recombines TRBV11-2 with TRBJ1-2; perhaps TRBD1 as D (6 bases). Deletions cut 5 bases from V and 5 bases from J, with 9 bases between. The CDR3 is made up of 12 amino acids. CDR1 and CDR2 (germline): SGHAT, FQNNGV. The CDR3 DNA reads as TGTGCCAGCAGCGCGACAGGATATGGCTACACCTTC. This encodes CASSATGYGYTF.

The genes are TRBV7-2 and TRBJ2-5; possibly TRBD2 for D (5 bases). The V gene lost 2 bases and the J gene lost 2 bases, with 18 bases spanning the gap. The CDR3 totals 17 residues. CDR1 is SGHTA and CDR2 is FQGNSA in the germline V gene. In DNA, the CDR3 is TGTGCCAGCAGCTTAAGTTCGAGGGAGCCCCCACAAGAGACCCAGTACTTC. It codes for CASSLSSREPPQETQYF.

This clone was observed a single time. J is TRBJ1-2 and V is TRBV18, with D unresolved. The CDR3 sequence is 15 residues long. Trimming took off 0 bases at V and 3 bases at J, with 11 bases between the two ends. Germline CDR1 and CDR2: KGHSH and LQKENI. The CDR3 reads CASSPPRGIDYGYTF. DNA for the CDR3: TGTGCCAGCTCACCACCGAGAGGGATTGACTATGGCTACACCTTC.

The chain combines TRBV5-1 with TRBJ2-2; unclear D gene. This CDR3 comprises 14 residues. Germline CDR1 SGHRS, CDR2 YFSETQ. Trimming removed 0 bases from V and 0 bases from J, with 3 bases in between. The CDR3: CASSLGANTGELFF. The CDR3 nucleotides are TGCGCCAGCAGCTTGGGAGCGAACACCGGGGAGCTGTTTTTT.

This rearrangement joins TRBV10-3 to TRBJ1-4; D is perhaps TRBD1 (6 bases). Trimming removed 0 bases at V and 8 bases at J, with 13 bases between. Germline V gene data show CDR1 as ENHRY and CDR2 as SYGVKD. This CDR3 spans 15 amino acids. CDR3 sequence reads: CAISESVAGVEKLFF. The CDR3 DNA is TGTGCCATCAGTGAGTCGGTGGCAGGGGTAGAAAAACTGTTTTTT.

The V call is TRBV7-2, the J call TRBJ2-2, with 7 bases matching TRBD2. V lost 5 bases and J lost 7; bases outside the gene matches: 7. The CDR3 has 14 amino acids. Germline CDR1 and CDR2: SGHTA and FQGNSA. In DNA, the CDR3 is TGTGCCAGCAGCCCACGAGGACTAGTCGGGGAGCTGTTTTTT. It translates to CASSPRGLVGELFF.

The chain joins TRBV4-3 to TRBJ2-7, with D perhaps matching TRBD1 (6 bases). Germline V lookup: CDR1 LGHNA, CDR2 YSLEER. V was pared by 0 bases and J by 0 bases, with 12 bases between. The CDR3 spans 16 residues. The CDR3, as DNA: TGCGCCAGCAGCCAAGATGCCGGGGACAACTCCTACGAGCAGTACTTC. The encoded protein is CASSQDAGDNSYEQYF.

DNA for the CDR3: TGTGCCAGCAGCTTCCAGGGTTTGGTAGGCTACACCTTC. Translating it yields CASSFQGLVGYTF. V is TRBV7-2 and J is TRBJ1-2; maybe TRBD1 (5 bases). From germline, CDR1 is SGHTA and CDR2 FQGNSA. V was pared by 3 bases and J by 8 bases, with 13 bases between. This CDR3 region has 13 residues.